The sequence of this T cell receptor (beta chain) was determined in a study of graft-versus-host responses after intestinal transplantation. Study details: Uniformly, recipients were administered anti-thymocyte globulin induction with subsequent tacrolimus and steroids for roughly three years.

Whole-study findings and limits: Investigators detected GvH clones in recipient marrow, with some emerging earlier in ileum or blood. Peak circulating GvH clone levels tracked with early post-transplant HvG declines. Allograft graft-versus-host to host-versus-graft clonal ratios ran high in patients with graft-donor T cell macrochimerism.

Regarding this clone: Its antigen is not identified.

The data were produced by immunoSEQ multiplex PCR, yet TCRdb's version contains in-frame clones alone and is incomplete. This sample carries more than 65,000 clones, about 91% of them seen once, and the ten largest clones take 6.5% to 8.5%. This receptor was obtained from a human donor who was the organ donor for an intestinal transplant. This sample comprised unstimulated CD8+ T cells sorted from spleen or lymph node cells, obtained before transplant.

The CDR3 protein is CASSLSGYQETQYF. CDR3 DNA: TGTGCCAGCAGCCTCAGTGGGTACCAAGAGACCCAGTACTTC. This chain links TRBV13 with TRBJ2-5; D is unresolved. V was shortened by 5 bases and J by 0 bases, with 10 bases between the two germline ends. Germline lookup yields CDR1 PRHDT and CDR2 FYEKMQ (reference sequence). The CDR3 contains 14 residues. Combining the CDR3 with reference TRBV13 and TRBJ2-5 gives the whole variable domain AAGVIQSPRHLIKEKRETATLKCYPIPRHDTVYWYQQGPGQDPQFLISFYEKMQSDKGSIPDRFSAQQFSDYHSELNMSSLELGDSALYFCASSLSGYQETQYFGPGTRLLVL.